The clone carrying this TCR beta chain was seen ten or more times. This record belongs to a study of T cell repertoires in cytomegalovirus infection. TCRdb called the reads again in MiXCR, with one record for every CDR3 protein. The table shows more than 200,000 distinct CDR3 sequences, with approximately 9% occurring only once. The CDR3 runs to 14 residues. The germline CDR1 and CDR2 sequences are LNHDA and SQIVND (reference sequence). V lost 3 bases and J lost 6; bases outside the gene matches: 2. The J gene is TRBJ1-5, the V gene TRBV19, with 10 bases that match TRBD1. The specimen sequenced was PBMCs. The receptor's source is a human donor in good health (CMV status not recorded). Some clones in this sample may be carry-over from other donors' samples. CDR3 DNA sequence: TGTGCCAGTAGTATCCGGACAGGGGGTCAGCCCCAGCATTTT. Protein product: CASSIRTGGQPQHF.